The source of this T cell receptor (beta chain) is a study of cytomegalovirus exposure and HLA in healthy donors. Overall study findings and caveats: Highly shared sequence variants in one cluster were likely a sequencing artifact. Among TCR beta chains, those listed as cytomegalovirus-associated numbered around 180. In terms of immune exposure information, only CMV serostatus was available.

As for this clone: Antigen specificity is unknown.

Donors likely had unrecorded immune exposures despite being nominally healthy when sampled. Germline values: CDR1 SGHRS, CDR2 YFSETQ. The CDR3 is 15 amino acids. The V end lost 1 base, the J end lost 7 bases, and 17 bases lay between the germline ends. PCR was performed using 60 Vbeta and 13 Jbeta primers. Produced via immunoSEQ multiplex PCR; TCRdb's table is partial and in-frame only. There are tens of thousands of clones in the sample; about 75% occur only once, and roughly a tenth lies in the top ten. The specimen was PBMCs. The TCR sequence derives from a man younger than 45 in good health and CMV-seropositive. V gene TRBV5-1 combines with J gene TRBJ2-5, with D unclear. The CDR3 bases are TGCGCCAGCAGCTTGAATCTAGATCGTACGGGGACCCAGTACTTC. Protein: CASSLNLDRTGTQYF.